This T cell receptor beta chain was sequenced during a study of T-cell reconstitution after alpha-beta-depleted transplantation in children. This CDR3 has 13 residues. V was shortened by 3 bases and J by 7 bases, with 7 bases between the two germline ends. In its sample, this clonotype was seen many times. During its preparation, the TCRbeta library received unique molecular identifiers. TCRdb passed the PCR reads through MiXCR, listing each CDR3 protein once. The sample lists approximately 200,000 distinct CDR3 sequences, 14% to 15% occurring once. This rearrangement joins TRBV12-3 or TRBV12-4 to TRBJ1-6; D not certain. The sequence was collected from a human donor who donated a stem cell graft to a child with acute lymphoblastic leukemia. The specimen was PBMCs from the stem cell graft donor, collected from the stem cell graft. The CDR3 is CASSLRPNSPLHF. CDR3 in DNA: TGTGCCAGCAGTTTGAGACCGAATTCACCCCTCCACTTT.